A single TCR beta chain is shown here with its context. Its antigen is as yet unknown. A read error is possible here, since a much larger clone lies one base away. Through a sample-barcoded 5' primer and a J-beta primer mix, a second PCR was run for roughly 6 to 12 cycles. A template-switch adaptor containing 12 random nucleotides labeled each cDNA molecule. Using its own MiXCR run on the 5' RACE reads, TCRdb lists one record per CDR3 protein. The sample records some 1.6 million distinct CDR3 sequences, about 35% being singletons. This CDR3 is 13 amino acids long. V was pared by 3 bases and J by 10 bases, with 14 bases between. This entry is derived from a study of blood T cells in healthy people across ages. Study-level points and caveats: More naive CD4+ cells and higher diversity marked long-lived donors relative to aged donors. Naive and antigen-experienced cells could not be conclusively compared, given unsorted PBMCs. Among T cells, TCR beta diversity per million cells dropped roughly linearly as age rose.

This receptor was obtained from a young woman in good health. J is TRBJ2-3 and V is TRBV12-3 or TRBV12-4; D unresolved. The material sequenced was blood. The CDR3 reads CASSLLQVDAQYF. The CDR3, as DNA: TGTGCCAGCAGTTTGCTGCAGGTTGATGCGCAGTATTTT.